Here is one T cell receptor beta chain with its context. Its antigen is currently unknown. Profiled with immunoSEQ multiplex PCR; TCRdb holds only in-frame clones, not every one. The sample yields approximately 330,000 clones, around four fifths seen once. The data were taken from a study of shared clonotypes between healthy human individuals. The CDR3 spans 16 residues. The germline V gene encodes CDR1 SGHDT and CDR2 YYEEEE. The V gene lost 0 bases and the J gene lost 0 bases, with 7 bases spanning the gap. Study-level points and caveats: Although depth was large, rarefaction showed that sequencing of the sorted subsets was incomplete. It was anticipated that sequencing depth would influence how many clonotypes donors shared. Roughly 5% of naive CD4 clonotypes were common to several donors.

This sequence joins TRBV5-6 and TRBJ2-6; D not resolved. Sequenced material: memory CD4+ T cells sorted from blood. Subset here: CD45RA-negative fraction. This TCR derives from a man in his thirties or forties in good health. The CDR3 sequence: CASSLVPVSGANVLTF. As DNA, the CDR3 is TGTGCCAGCAGCTTGGTTCCGGTCTCTGGGGCCAACGTCCTGACTTTC.